The entry that follows covers one T cell receptor beta chain sequence. Its antigen is currently unknown. TCRdb's table, derived via immunoSEQ multiplex PCR, lists solely in-frame clones and lacks some. The sample records roughly 70,000 clones, roughly 84% being singletons. Those with chemo-refractory metastatic non-small-cell lung cancer were treated with focal radiation combined with CTLA-4 blockade using ipilimumab. V dropped 3 bases and J dropped 4; count of bases not matched to a gene: 4. Germline CDR1 and CDR2: MNHNS and SASEGT. The CDR3 spans 15 residues. These data are taken from a study of radiotherapy plus CTLA-4 blockade in lung cancer. Findings and limits, study-wide: Early blood T cell clone changes and increased post-radiation serum interferon-beta were reportedly the strongest response predictors.

The receptor comes from a human donor with non-small cell lung cancer that progressed on radiotherapy plus ipilimumab. The sample was peripheral blood, taken from a patient treated with radiotherapy plus ipilimumab. V gene TRBV6-1 combines with J gene TRBJ2-1; 9 bases are a match to TRBD2. CDR3 in DNA: TGTGCCAGCAGTGATGCGGCGGGAGGGTACAATGAGCAGTTCTTC. This gives the protein CASSDAAGGYNEQFF.